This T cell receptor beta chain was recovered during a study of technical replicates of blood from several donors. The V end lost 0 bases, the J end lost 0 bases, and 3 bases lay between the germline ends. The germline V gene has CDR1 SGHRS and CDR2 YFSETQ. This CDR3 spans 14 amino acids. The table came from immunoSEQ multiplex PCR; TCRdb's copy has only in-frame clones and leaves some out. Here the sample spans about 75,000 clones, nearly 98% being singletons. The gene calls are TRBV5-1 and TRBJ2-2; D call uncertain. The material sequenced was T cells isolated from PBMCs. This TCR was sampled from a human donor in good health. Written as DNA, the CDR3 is TGCGCCAGCAGCTTGGCAACGAACACCGGGGAGCTGTTTTTT. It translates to CASSLATNTGELFF.